These 30 T cell receptor beta chains came from one sample sequenced in a study of breast tumors, draining lymph nodes, adjacent tissues. TCRdb fed the multiplex PCR reads into MiXCR, producing one record per CDR3 protein. This sample has about 94,000 distinct CDR3 sequences, with over 25% found just once. Samples came from axillary lymph nodes draining the breast cancer. The sequenced sample consisted of axillary lymph node tissue. Receptors originate from a female donor with breast cancer. Some clones in this sample may be carry-over from other donors' samples.

This clonotype was counted ten times or more. The V gene is TRBV6-1, the J gene TRBJ1-5; no clear D. The CDR3 runs 14 residues. The V end lost 3 bases, the J end lost 6 bases, and 12 bases lay between the germline ends. Germline CDR1 MNHNS, CDR2 SASEGT. The CDR3 DNA follows: TGTGCCAGCAGTGATGGCAGGTTTAGTCAGCCCCAGCATTTT. It translates to CASSDGRFSQPQHF.

This clonotype was detected many times. This rearrangement joins TRBV9 to TRBJ1-2; tentatively, D is TRBD1 (5 bases). This CDR3 has 15 residues. V dropped 3 bases and J dropped 2 bases, with 14 bases sitting between them. CDR1 is SGDLS and CDR2 is YYNGEE in the germline V gene. The CDR3 bases are TGTGCCAGCAGCGCTCAGGGACGGCCGAACTATGGCTACACCTTC. It translates to CASSAQGRPNYGYTF.

This chain links TRBV20-1 with TRBJ1-3, with 10 bases aligning to TRBD1. Germline CDR1 is DFQATT and CDR2 is SNEGSKA (reference sequence). The ends lost 6 bases at V and 4 bases at J; junction bases unmatched: 15. This CDR3 has 17 residues. CDR3 region: CSATYDRGQGDGNTIYF. Here the CDR3 DNA reads TGCAGTGCCACGTATGACAGGGGGCAGGGAGACGGAAACACCATATATTTT.

This clonotype was seen ten or more times. The chain links TRBV20-1 to TRBJ2-7; D possibly corresponds to TRBD2 (6 bases). V gave up 4 bases and J gave up 6 bases, with 16 bases separating them. The CDR3 has 13 amino acids. Germline CDR1 and CDR2: DFQATT and SNEGSKA (reference sequence). CDR3 sequence reads: CSAIAGPRTEQYF. DNA of the CDR3: TGCAGTGCTATCGCGGGACCGCGAACCGAGCAGTACTTC.

This clonotype was seen many times. V is TRBV20-1 and J is TRBJ2-7; tentative D call: TRBD2 (5 bases). The CDR3 contains 13 residues. Germline V gives CDR1 DFQATT, CDR2 SNEGSKA (reference sequence). The V gene lost 6 bases and the J gene lost 0 bases, with 12 bases spanning the gap. The CDR3 sequence is CSASVGSSYEQYF. The DNA of the CDR3 is TGCAGTGCAAGTGTTGGGAGCTCCTACGAGCAGTACTTC.

The rearrangement uses TRBV2 and TRBJ2-7; 8 nucleotides line up with TRBD1. With 7 bases clipped from V and 4 bases from J, the junction kept 3 bases outside the gene matches. The CDR3 is 12 residues long. Germline V gives CDR1 SNHLY, CDR2 FYNNEI. This CDR3 is CASTDRVYEQYF. The CDR3 DNA is TGTGCCAGCACGGACAGGGTGTACGAGCAGTACTTC.

The count of this clonotype is one. V usage is TRBV6-2 or TRBV6-3 and J usage is TRBJ2-7, with 7 bases identical to TRBD2. Germline values: CDR1 MNHEY, CDR2 SVGEGT. This CDR3 spans 15 amino acids. With V trimmed by 2 bases and J by 2 bases, 6 bases remained unmatched. CDR3 sequence: CASSYGGLVAYEQYF. The DNA for the CDR3 is TGTGCCAGCAGTTACGGAGGACTAGTCGCCTACGAGCAGTACTTC.

This clonotype was seen at least ten times. It may be a read error: a sequence one base away is much more abundant. The chain employs TRBV9 and TRBJ2-1, with unresolved D. There are 16 residues in the CDR3. Germline V gene data show CDR1 as SGDLS and CDR2 as YYNGEE. CDR3 amino acids: CASSVFPQSSYNAQFF. For the CDR3, the DNA is TGTGCCAGCAGCGTTTTCCCGCAGAGCTCCTACAATGCGCAGTTCTTC.

This clonotype appeared many times. V is TRBV19 and J is TRBJ2-1, with 7 bases that match TRBD2. This CDR3 has 15 residues. J gave up 8 bases and V 2 bases, and 9 bases lay outside the gene matches. CDR1 is LNHDA, CDR2 SQIVND, per germline (reference sequence). The CDR3 loop reads CASSINWAGADEQFF. The CDR3 DNA follows: TGTGCCAGTAGTATAAATTGGGCGGGAGCGGATGAGCAGTTCTTC.

This clonotype has at least ten counts. The V and J genes are TRBV5-1 and TRBJ2-7; possible D gene TRBD1, 6 bases. Per the germline V gene, CDR1 is SGHRS and CDR2 is YFSETQ. Trimming pared 2 bases from V and 4 bases from J, leaving 19 bases between. The CDR3 has 16 amino acids. This CDR3 reads CASSFSPGQGSYEQYF. DNA for the CDR3: TGCGCCAGCAGCTTTTCCCCGGGGCAGGGGTCGTACGAGCAGTACTTC. The variable domain in full, completed from reference TRBV5-1 and TRBJ2-7, reads KAGVTQTPRYLIKTRGQQVTLSCSPISGHRSVSWYQQTPGQGLQFLFEYFSETQRNKGNFPGRFSGRQFSNSRSEMNVSTLELGDSALYLCASSFSPGQGSYEQYFGPGTRLTVT.

This clonotype was counted ten times or more. The chain links TRBV12-3 or TRBV12-4 to TRBJ2-3, with D tentatively TRBD1 (6 bases). This CDR3 comprises 12 residues. V was clipped by 2 bases and J by 12 bases, with 12 bases between them. The CDR3 reads CASSLFGGIQYF. The CDR3 region has the DNA TGTGCCAGCAGTTTATTTGGGGGCATACAGTATTTT.

The sample holds many counts of this clonotype. Being one base from a much bigger clone, this may be a read error. For the CDR3, the DNA is TGCAGTGCTAGACGGGGGACTAGCGGGAGATTGGATACGCGGTATTTT. It yields the protein CSARRGTSGRLDTRYF. This chain connects TRBV20-1 to TRBJ2-3; 14 nucleotides agree with TRBD2. The CDR3 consists of 16 residues. Looked up from germline, CDR1 is DFQATT and CDR2 is SNEGSKA (reference sequence).

There are a few counts of this clonotype. This may stem from a read error, because a much larger clone lies one nucleotide away. The chain carries TRBV12-3 or TRBV12-4 and TRBJ2-1; tentative D call: TRBD2 (6 bases). This CDR3 contains 16 residues. The CDR3 region has the DNA TGTGCCAGCAGTTCCTCGGAGGTAGCGGTCTACGATGAGCAGTTCTTC. Encoded protein: CASSSSEVAVYDEQFF.

In its sample, this clonotype was seen many times. The chain recombines TRBV2 with TRBJ2-5; 10 bases are a match to TRBD2. CDR1 and CDR2 (germline): SNHLY, FYNNEI. V lost 4 bases and J lost 2; bases outside the gene matches: 13. This CDR3 contains 18 residues. The CDR3 is CASSGVSLAGVWQETQYF. The CDR3 nucleotides read TGTGCCAGCAGTGGGGTCAGTCTAGCGGGGGTCTGGCAAGAGACCCAGTACTTC. Full variable domain (outside the CDR3, taken from reference TRBV2 and TRBJ2-5): EPEVTQTPSHQVTQMGQEVILRCVPISNHLYFYWYRQILGQKVEFLVSFYNNEISEKSEIFDDQFSVERPDGSNFTLKIRSTKLEDSAMYFCASSGVSLAGVWQETQYFGPGTRLLVL.

This clonotype occurred many times. The chain has TRBV20-1 and TRBJ2-1; no firm D call. V was pared by 0 bases and J by 12 bases, with 9 bases between. CDR1 is DFQATT and CDR2 is SNEGSKA in the germline V gene (reference sequence). The CDR3 totals 11 residues. Here the CDR3 DNA reads TGCAGTGCTAGAGACGGGTGGGGGCAGTTCTTC. Amino acids: CSARDGWGQFF.

As for this clonotype: Germline is not matched at one junction end, which may reflect a read error. The CDR3 spells CASSLGGGAEGEKLFF. The CDR3 DNA reads as TGTGCCAGCAGTTTAGGAGGGGGGGCAGAAGGTGAAAAACTGTTTTTT. The V call is TRBV7-9, the J call TRBJ1-4, with a tentative D call TRBD1 (6 bases). This CDR3 has 16 amino acids. The V gene's germline CDR1 is SEHNR and CDR2 FQNEAQ (reference sequence).

The V gene is TRBV20-1, the J gene TRBJ2-2; tentative D call: TRBD2 (5 bases). The germline V gene encodes CDR1 DFQATT and CDR2 SNEGSKA (reference sequence). The CDR3 extends over 18 amino acids. Trimming took 1 base from V and 7 from J, leaving 25 bases between them. The CDR3 coding sequence is TGCAGTGCTAGAGGTCGCCGCCCGCGGGCGGGCCATATCGGGGAGCTGTTTTTT. Protein: CSARGRRPRAGHIGELFF.

There are many counts of this clonotype. The genes are TRBV10-3 and TRBJ2-1; TRBD2 might be the D (6 bases). V was shortened by 6 bases and J by 0 bases, with 12 bases between the two germline ends. The CDR3 sequence is 15 residues long. Germline V gene data show CDR1 as ENHRY and CDR2 as SYGVKD. The CDR3 loop reads CAIRELGSSYNEQFF. Written as DNA, the CDR3 is TGTGCCATCAGGGAACTCGGGAGCTCCTACAATGAGCAGTTCTTC.

This clonotype has a count of ten or more. V gene TRBV7-2 combines with J gene TRBJ1-2; TRBD1 matches at 9 bases. V shed 4 bases, J shed 0 bases, and the junction held 6 bases outside the gene matches. CDR3 length: 16 residues. Germline assignment: CDR1 SGHTA and CDR2 FQGNSA. Here the CDR3 reads CASSSLGDRANYGYTF. In DNA form, the CDR3 reads TGTGCCAGCAGCTCCCTGGGGGACAGGGCTAACTATGGCTACACCTTC.

By sample share, this clonotype is medium-sized. CDR3 sequence (DNA): TGCAGCGTTCACCGGGACGGCACTCAATATGGCTACACCTTC. This gives the protein CSVHRDGTQYGYTF. This rearrangement joins TRBV29-1 to TRBJ1-2; D is perhaps TRBD1 (5 bases). V shed 5 bases and J shed 5 bases, with 18 bases lying between them. Germline V gene lookup returns CDR1 SQVTM and CDR2 ANQGSEA. CDR3 size: 14 residues. Full variable domain (outside the CDR3, taken from reference TRBV29-1 and TRBJ1-2): SAVISQKPSRDICQRGTSLTIQCQVDSQVTMMFWYRQQPGQSLTLIATANQGSEATYESGFVIDKFPISRPNLTFSTLTVSNMSPEDSSIYLCSVHRDGTQYGYTFGSGTRLTVV.

Many counts were recorded for this clonotype. The chain couples TRBV12-3 or TRBV12-4 to TRBJ1-2; D remains unclear. With 1 base removed from V and 10 bases from J, the gap between germline ends came to 13 bases. The CDR3 length is 13 residues. Here the CDR3 reads CASSLGMVRDYTF. The CDR3 nucleotides read TGTGCCAGCAGTTTAGGAATGGTTCGCGACTACACCTTC.

This clonotype was found many times. A clone one base away is much larger, so this may be a read error. The V call is TRBV20-1, the J call TRBJ1-2, with D tentatively TRBD1 (6 bases). Germline assignment: CDR1 DFQATT and CDR2 SNEGSKA (reference sequence). This CDR3 has 12 amino acids. Here the CDR3 reads CSARSAGDGSTF. The CDR3 DNA reads as TGCAGTGCTAGGTCGGCAGGGGATGGCTCCACCTTC.

This clonotype was recorded many times. The chain uses TRBV19 and TRBJ2-2; D perhaps matches TRBD1 (5 bases). The CDR3 covers 17 residues. Germline V gene data show CDR1 as LNHDA and CDR2 as SQIVND (reference sequence). Trimming removed 4 bases from V and 0 bases from J, with 15 bases in between. The CDR3 sequence: CASSRTLTASNTGELFF. CDR3 sequence (DNA): TGTGCCAGTAGTAGAACTCTGACAGCCTCGAACACCGGGGAGCTGTTTTTT.

On this clonotype itself: This may stem from a read error, because a much larger clone lies one nucleotide away. The rearrangement uses TRBV11-3 and TRBJ2-4; 13 bases are a match to TRBD2. The CDR3 totals 17 residues. Per germline, CDR1 SGHNT and CDR2 YENEEA. CDR3 amino acids: CASGLGTSGIAKNIQYF. CDR3 bases: TGTGCCAGCGGCTTAGGGACTAGCGGGATAGCCAAAAACATTCAGTACTTC.

CDR3 bases: TGTGCCAGCGAGTCCAACACCGGGGAGCTGTTTTTT. This translates into CASESNTGELFF. The chain combines TRBV2 with TRBJ2-2; no firm D call. Germline-derived CDR1 and CDR2 are SNHLY and FYNNEI. The ends were cut back, 8 bases at V and 2 bases at J, with 6 bases in the middle. This CDR3 has 12 amino acids. The whole variable domain, remainder taken from reference TRBV2 and TRBJ2-2, is EPEVTQTPSHQVTQMGQEVILRCVPISNHLYFYWYRQILGQKVEFLVSFYNNEISEKSEIFDDQFSVERPDGSNFTLKIRSTKLEDSAMYFCASESNTGELFFGEGSRLTVL.

There are many counts of this clonotype. The V gene is TRBV20-1, the J gene TRBJ2-1; the D call may be TRBD1 or TRBD2 (5 bases each). Germline values: CDR1 DFQATT, CDR2 SNEGSKA (reference sequence). The CDR3 spans 15 residues. The CDR3 spells CSGAATGLFYNEQFF. CDR3 in DNA: TGCAGCGGGGCCGCGACGGGCCTTTTCTACAATGAGCAGTTCTTC.

This clonotype was recorded at least ten times. The rearrangement joins TRBV29-1 to TRBJ1-2; D perhaps matches TRBD1 (5 bases). The germline V gene has CDR1 SQVTM and CDR2 ANQGSEA. Deletions cut 4 bases from V and 4 bases from J, with 13 bases between. The CDR3 is made up of 13 amino acids. CDR3: CSVGAGDVYGYTF. CDR3 sequence (DNA): TGCAGCGTTGGGGCGGGGGATGTCTATGGCTACACCTTC.

A word on this clonotype: One base away lies a much larger clone, so this may be a sequencing read error. The chain joins TRBV5-5 to TRBJ2-7; D remains unclear. The CDR3 has 15 residues. V lost 0 bases and J 2 bases, leaving 12 bases between the germline ends. Germline CDR1 SGHKS, CDR2 YYEKEE (reference sequence). The CDR3 loop reads CASSLDRARTYEQYF. The CDR3 DNA reads TGTGCCAGCAGCTTGGATCGGGCCCGAACCTACGAGCAGTACTTC. Full variable domain (missing parts from reference TRBV5-5 and TRBJ2-7): DAGVTQSPTHLIKTRGQQVTLRCSPISGHKSVSWYQQVLGQGPQFIFQYYEKEERGRGNFPDRFSARQFPNYSSELNVNALLLGDSALYLCASSLDRARTYEQYFGPGTRLTVT.

The rearrangement joins TRBV29-1 to TRBJ2-5, with TRBD2 identical over 9 bases. The CDR3 contains 15 residues. The V gene end was trimmed by 4 bases and the J gene end by 5 bases; junction bases not matched to a gene: 11. Germline CDR1 reads SQVTM; CDR2 reads ANQGSEA. The CDR3 DNA reads TGCAGCGTTGCTAGCGGGATGTTGACAGGGGAGACCCAGTACTTC. It translates to CSVASGMLTGETQYF.

The gene calls are TRBV9 and TRBJ2-7, with TRBD2 as a possible D gene (6 bases). Deletions cut 3 bases from V and 5 bases from J, with 15 bases between. Germline assignment: CDR1 SGDLS and CDR2 YYNGEE. The CDR3 is 14 amino acids. CDR3: CASSGGLPGDEQYF. In nucleotides, the CDR3 is TGTGCCAGCAGCGGGGGACTCCCGGGGGACGAGCAGTACTTC.